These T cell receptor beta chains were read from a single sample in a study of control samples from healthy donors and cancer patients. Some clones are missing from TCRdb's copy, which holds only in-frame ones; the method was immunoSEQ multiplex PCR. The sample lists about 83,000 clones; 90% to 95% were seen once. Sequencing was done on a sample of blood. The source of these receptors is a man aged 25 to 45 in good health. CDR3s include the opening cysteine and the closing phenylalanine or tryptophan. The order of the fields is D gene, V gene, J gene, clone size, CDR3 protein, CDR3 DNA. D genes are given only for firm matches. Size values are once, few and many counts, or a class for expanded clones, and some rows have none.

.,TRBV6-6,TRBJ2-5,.,CASSRPGAQETQYF,TGTGCCAGCAGTCGTCCCGGGGCCCAAGAGACCCAGTACTTC
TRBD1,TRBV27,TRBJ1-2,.,CASSPLTGVRRANYGYTF,TGTGCCAGCAGTCCCTTAACAGGGGTGAGGAGAGCTAACTATGGCTACACCTTC
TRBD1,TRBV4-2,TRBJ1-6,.,CASSIGQGEYNSPLHF,TGTGCCAGCAGCATCGGACAGGGGGAATATAATTCACCCCTCCACTTT
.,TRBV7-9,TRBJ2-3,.,CASSLGGAEADTQYF,TGTGCCAGCAGCTTAGGGGGGGCTGAAGCAGATACGCAGTATTTT
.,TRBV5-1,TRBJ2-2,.,CASSLVGPPINGELFF,TGCGCCAGCAGCTTGGTCGGCCCCCCCATCAACGGGGAGCTGTTTTTT
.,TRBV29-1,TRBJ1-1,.,CSVEDSGLAFF,TGCAGCGTTGAAGATTCGGGTTTAGCTTTCTTT
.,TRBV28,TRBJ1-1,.,CASSLMGAGNTEAFF,TGTGCCAGCAGTTTAATGGGGGCTGGGAACACTGAAGCTTTCTTT
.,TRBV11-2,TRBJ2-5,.,CASSPQGDSGLMYF,TGTGCCAGCAGCCCCCAGGGCGATAGCGGATTGATGTACTTC
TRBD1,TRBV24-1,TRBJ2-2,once,CATSDPLGQGRAGELFF,TGTGCCACCAGTGACCCCCTGGGACAGGGTAGAGCCGGGGAGCTGTTTTTT
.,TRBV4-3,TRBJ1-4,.,CASSLLQGLDEKLFF,TGCGCCAGCAGCCTCCTACAGGGCCTGGATGAAAAACTGTTTTTT
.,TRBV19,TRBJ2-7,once,CASSIVYGSSYEQYF,TGTGCCAGTAGTATAGTGTATGGGAGCTCCTACGAGCAGTACTTC
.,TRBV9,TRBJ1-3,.,CASSVGVRDLSGNTIYF,TGTGCCAGCAGCGTAGGGGTAAGGGATTTATCTGGAAACACCATATATTTT
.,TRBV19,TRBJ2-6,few,CASSIGLGRISGANVLTF,TGTGCCAGTAGTATCGGGCTGGGACGAATCTCTGGGGCCAACGTCCTGACTTTC
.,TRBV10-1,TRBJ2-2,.,CASTPNSNTGELFF,TGCGCCAGCACGCCCAATTCGAACACCGGGGAGCTGTTTTTT
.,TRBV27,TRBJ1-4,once,CASSLSFRGAPNEKLFF,TGTGCCAGCAGTTTATCGTTTCGCGGGGCCCCGAATGAAAAACTGTTTTTT
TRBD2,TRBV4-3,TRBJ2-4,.,CASSQAAGGAKNIQYF,TGCGCCAGCAGCCAAGCGGCGGGGGGAGCCAAAAACATTCAGTACTTC
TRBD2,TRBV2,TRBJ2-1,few,CASSAQLAGVVVEQFF,TGTGCCAGCAGCGCCCAACTAGCGGGAGTTGTTGTTGAGCAGTTCTTC
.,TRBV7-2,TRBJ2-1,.,CASSPRGLSLEQFF,TGTGCCAGCAGCCCCAGGGGACTAAGCCTCGAGCAGTTCTTC
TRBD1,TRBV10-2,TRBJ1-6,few,CASGVTGVNSPLHF,TGCGCCAGCGGGGTGACAGGGGTTAATTCACCCCTCCACTTT
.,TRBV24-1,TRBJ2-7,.,CATRTGTSEYEQYF,TGTGCCACCAGGACAGGGACTTCGGAGTACGAGCAGTACTTC
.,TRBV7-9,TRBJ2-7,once,CASSVSGTADEQYF,TGTGCCAGCAGCGTATCCGGGACCGCCGACGAGCAGTACTTC
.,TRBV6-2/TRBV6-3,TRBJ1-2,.,CASSSLDSLGGYTF,TGTGCCAGCAGTTCCCTTGACAGTCTGGGAGGCTACACCTTC
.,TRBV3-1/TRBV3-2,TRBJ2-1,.,CASSRGGGNEQFF,TGTGCCAGCAGCCGCGGAGGGGGGAATGAGCAGTTCTTC
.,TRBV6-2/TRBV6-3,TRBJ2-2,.,CASSDTGPGTGELFF,TGTGCTAGCAGTGACACGGGCCCAGGGACCGGGGAGCTGTTTTTT
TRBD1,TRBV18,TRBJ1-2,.,CASSPDRVHGYTF,TGTGCCAGCTCACCGGACAGGGTACACGGCTACACCTTC